These 6 T cell receptor beta chains came from one sample sequenced in a study of shared clonotypes between healthy human individuals. Clones were read by immunoSEQ multiplex PCR, and TCRdb kept only the in-frame ones, dropping some. The profile shows 980,000 or so clones, over 60% of them singletons. The source material was memory CD4+ T cells sorted from blood. Described subset: CD45RA-negative fraction. These receptors were obtained from a man between 18 and 29 years old in good health.

CDR3 DNA sequence: TGTGCCAGCAGCCCAGGGACTAGCGGGAAGTACTACGAGCAGTACTTC. It is translated as CASSPGTSGKYYEQYF. J is TRBJ2-7 and V is TRBV5-6, with 13 bases identical to TRBD2. Germline V gene lookup returns CDR1 SGHDT and CDR2 YYEEEE. There are 16 residues in the CDR3. Trimming at V came to 4 bases and at J to 3 bases, leaving 7 bases not matched to a gene. The full variable domain, completed using reference TRBV5-6 and TRBJ2-7, is DAGVTQSPTHLIKTRGQQVTLRCSPKSGHDTVSWYQQALGQGPQFIFQYYEEEERQRGNFPDRFSGHQFPNYSSELNVNALLLGDSALYLCASSPGTSGKYYEQYFGPGTRLTVT.

This clone appeared a few times. V is TRBV28 and J is TRBJ1-1; no reliable D call. Looked up from germline, CDR1 is MDHEN and CDR2 is SYDVKM. The CDR3 consists of 15 residues. V gave up 7 bases and J gave up 3 bases, with 18 bases separating them. CDR3 bases: TGTGCCAGCAAAATCTACGGGTTCTGGGACACTGAAGCTTTCTTT. Translating it yields CASKIYGFWDTEAFF.

The rearrangement links TRBV11-1 to TRBJ1-6; 9 bases align to TRBD1. Germline-derived CDR1 and CDR2 are SGHAT and FQDESV (reference sequence). The CDR3 runs to 16 residues. V was clipped by 5 bases and J by 2 bases; unmatched bases: 4. CDR3 in amino acids: CASSPQGATYNSPLHF. DNA of the CDR3: TGTGCCAGCAGCCCACAGGGGGCTACCTATAATTCACCCCTCCACTTT.

The rearrangement links TRBV11-3 to TRBJ2-1; 7 bases align to TRBD1. Losses at the gene ends were 2 bases for V and 4 bases for J; bases not matched to a gene: 2. The CDR3 loop spans 14 amino acids. CDR1 and CDR2 from the germline V gene are SGHNT and YENEEA. The CDR3 DNA is TGTGCCAGCAGCTTACAGGGACAGTACAATGAGCAGTTCTTC. This sequence encodes CASSLQGQYNEQFF.

V usage is TRBV18 and J usage is TRBJ1-2; D unclear. The V end was cut by 8 bases, the J end by 10 bases, with 14 bases between. Germline CDR1 is KGHSH and CDR2 is LQKENI. The CDR3 has 11 amino acids. Here the CDR3 reads CASRSDQNYTF. For the CDR3, the DNA is TGTGCCAGCCGAAGCGATCAGAACTACACCTTC.

This sequence joins TRBV5-1 and TRBJ1-1; weak D call: TRBD1 (5 bases). Germline V lookup: CDR1 SGHRS, CDR2 YFSETQ. Trimming removed 6 bases from V and 4 bases from J, with 16 bases in between. This CDR3 contains 14 residues. The CDR3 loop is CASKQVSGGTEAFF. Written as DNA, the CDR3 is TGCGCCAGCAAGCAGGTCTCTGGGGGCACTGAAGCTTTCTTT.